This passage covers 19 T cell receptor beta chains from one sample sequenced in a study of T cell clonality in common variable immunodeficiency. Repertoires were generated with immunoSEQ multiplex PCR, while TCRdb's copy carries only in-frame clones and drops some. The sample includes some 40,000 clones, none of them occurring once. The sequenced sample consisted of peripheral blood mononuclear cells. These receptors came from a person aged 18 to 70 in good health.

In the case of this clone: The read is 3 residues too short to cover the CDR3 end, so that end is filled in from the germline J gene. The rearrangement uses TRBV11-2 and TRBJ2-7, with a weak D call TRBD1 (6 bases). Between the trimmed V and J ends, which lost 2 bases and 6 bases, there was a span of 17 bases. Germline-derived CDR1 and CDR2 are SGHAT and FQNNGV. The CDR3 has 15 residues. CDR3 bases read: TGTGCCAGCAGCTTACCAGGACAGTTAGTACGCGAG. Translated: CASSLPGQLVRE. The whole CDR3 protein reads CASSLPGQLVREQYF. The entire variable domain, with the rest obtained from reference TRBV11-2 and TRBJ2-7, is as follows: EAGVAQSPRYKIIEKRQSVAFWCNPISGHATLYWYQQILGQGPKLLIQFQNNGVVDDSQLPKDRFSAERLKGVDSTLKIQPAKLEDSAVYLCASSLPGQLVREQYFGPGTRLTVT.

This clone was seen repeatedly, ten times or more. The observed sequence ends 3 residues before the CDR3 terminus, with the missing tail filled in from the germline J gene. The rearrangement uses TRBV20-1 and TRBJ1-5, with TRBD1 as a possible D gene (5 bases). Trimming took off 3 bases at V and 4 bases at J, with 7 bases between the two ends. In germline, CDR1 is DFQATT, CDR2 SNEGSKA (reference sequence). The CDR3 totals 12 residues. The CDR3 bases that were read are TGCAGTGCTAGGGCAGGGAATCAGCCC. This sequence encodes CSARAGNQP. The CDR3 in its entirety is CSARAGNQPQHF.

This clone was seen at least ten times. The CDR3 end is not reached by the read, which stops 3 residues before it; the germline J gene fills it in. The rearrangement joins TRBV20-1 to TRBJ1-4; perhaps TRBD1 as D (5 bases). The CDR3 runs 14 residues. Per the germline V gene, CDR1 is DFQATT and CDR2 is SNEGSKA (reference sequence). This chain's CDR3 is CSVTPVGRGMKLFF. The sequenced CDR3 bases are TGCAGTGTCACTCCCGTCGGTCGGGGGATGAAA.

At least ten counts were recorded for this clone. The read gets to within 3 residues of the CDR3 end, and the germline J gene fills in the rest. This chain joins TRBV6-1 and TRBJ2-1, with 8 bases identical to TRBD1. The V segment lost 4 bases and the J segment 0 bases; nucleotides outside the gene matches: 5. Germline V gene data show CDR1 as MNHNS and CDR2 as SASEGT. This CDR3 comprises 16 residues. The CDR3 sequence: CASSGDRGSSYNEQFF. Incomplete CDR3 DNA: TGTGCCAGCAGTGGCGACAGGGGAAGCTCCTACAATGAG.

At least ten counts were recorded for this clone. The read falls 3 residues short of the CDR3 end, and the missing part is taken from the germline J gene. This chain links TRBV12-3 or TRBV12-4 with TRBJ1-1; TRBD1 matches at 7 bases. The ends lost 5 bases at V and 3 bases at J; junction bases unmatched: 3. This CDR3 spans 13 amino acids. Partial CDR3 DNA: TGTGCCAGCAGTCCTACAGGGGACACTGAA. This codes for CASSPTGDTE. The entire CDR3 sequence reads CASSPTGDTEAFF.

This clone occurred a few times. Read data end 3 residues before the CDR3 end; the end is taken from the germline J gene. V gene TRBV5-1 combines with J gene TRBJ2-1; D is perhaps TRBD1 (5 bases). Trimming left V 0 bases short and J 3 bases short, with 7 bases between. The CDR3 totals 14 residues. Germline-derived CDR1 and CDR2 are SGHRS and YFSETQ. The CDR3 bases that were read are TGCGCCAGCAGCTTGGGAGACAGCTACAATGAG. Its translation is CASSLGDSYNE. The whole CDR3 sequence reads CASSLGDSYNEQFF. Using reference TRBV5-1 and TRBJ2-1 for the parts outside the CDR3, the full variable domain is KAGVTQTPRYLIKTRGQQVTLSCSPISGHRSVSWYQQTPGQGLQFLFEYFSETQRNKGNFPGRFSGRQFSNSRSEMNVSTLELGDSALYLCASSLGDSYNEQFFGPGTRLTVL.

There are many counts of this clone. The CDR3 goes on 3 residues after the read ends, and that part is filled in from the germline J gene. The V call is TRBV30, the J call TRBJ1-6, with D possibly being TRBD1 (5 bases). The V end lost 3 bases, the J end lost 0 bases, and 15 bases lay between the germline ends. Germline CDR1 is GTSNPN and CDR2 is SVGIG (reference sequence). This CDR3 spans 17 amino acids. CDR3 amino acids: CAWSRGLPGSYNSPLHF. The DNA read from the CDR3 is TGTGCCTGGAGCCGGGGACTGCCGGGCTCCTATAATTCACCC. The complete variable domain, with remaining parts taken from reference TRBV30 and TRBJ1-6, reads SQTIHQWPATLVQPVGSPLSLECTVEGTSNPNLYWYRQAAGRGLQLLFYSVGIGQISSEVPQNLSASRPQDRQFILSSKKLLLSDSGFYLCAWSRGLPGSYNSPLHFGNGTRLTVT.

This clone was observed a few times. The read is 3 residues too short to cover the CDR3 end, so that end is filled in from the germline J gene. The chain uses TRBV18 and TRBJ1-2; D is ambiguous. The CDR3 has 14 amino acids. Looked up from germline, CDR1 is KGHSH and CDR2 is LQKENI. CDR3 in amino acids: CASSASGSDNIYTF. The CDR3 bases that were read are TGTGCCAGCTCAGCTAGCGGGAGCGATAACATC.

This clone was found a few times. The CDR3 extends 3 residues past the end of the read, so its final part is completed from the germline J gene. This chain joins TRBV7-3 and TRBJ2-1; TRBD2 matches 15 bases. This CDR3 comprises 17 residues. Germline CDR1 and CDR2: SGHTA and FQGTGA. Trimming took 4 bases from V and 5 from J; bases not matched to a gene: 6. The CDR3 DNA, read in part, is TGTGCCAGCAGCTCTGGGACTAGCGGGAGGAGGGACAATGAG. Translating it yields CASSSGTSGRRDNE. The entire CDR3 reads CASSSGTSGRRDNEQFF.

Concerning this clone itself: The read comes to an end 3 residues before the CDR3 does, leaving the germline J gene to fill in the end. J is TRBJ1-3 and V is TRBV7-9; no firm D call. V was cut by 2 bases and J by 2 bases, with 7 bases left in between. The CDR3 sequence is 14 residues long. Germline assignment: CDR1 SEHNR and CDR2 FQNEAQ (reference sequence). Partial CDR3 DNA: TGTGCCAGCAGCTTACGCGGGACTGGAAACACC. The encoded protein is CASSLRGTGNT. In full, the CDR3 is CASSLRGTGNTIYF.

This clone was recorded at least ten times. The part of the CDR3 DNA that was read is TGTGCCAGCTCTCTATATAGCGGGAGGGCAGATACG. As protein: CASSLYSGRADT. The complete CDR3 sequence is CASSLYSGRADTQYF. The genes are TRBV18 and TRBJ2-3, with 11 bases lining up with TRBD2. The sequence runs out 3 residues before the end of the CDR3; the remainder is reconstructed from the germline J gene. V trimming: 6 bases; J trimming: 4 bases; junction bases outside the gene matches: 6. Germline CDR1 reads KGHSH; CDR2 reads LQKENI. The CDR3 loop spans 15 amino acids.

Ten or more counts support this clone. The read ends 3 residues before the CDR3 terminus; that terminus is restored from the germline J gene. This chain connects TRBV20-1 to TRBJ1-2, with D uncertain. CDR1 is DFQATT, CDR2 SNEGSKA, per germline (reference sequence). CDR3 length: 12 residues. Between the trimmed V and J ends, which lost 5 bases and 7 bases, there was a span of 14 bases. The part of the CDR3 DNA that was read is TGCAGTGCTCCCTTGAGGGCGCGTGGC. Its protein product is CSAPLRARG. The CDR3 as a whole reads CSAPLRARGYTF.

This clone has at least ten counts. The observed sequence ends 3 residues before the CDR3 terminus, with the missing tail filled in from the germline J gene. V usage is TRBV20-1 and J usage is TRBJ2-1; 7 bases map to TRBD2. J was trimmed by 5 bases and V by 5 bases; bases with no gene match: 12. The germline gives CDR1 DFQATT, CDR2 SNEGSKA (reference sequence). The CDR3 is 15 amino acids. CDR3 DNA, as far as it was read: TGCAGTGCTCCCGGGGCTAGCGGAATTAACAATGAG. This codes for CSAPGASGINNE. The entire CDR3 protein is CSAPGASGINNEQFF.

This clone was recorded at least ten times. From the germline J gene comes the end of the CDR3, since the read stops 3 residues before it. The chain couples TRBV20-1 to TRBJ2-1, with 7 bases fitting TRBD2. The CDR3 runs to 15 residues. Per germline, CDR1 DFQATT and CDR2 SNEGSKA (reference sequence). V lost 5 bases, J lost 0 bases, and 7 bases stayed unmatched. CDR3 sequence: CSARSTSLSYNEQFF. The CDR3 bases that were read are TGCAGTGCTCGTTCGACTAGCCTCTCCTACAATGAG.

The sequenced part of the CDR3 DNA is TGTGCCAGCAGTGAGACTAGGGAG. Amino acids: CASSETRE. The entire CDR3 is CASSETREAFF. The chain is built from TRBV6-1 and TRBJ1-1; D is unclear. The read ends 3 residues before the CDR3 terminus; that terminus is restored from the germline J gene. This CDR3 comprises 11 residues. Per germline, CDR1 MNHNS and CDR2 SASEGT.

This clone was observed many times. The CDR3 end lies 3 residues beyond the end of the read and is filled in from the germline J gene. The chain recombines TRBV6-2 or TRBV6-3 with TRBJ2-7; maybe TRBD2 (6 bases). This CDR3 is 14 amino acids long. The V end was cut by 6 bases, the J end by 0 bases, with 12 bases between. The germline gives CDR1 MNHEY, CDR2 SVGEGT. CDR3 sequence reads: CASSWDSGSYEQYF. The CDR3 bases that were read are TGTGCCAGCAGCTGGGACTCAGGCTCCTACGAG.

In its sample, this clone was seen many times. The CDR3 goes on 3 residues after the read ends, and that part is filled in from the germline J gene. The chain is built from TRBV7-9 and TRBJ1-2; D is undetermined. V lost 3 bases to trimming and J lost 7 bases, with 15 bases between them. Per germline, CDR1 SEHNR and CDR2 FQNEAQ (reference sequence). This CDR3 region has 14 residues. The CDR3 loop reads CASSFVNGKGGYTF. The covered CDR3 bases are TGTGCCAGCAGCTTCGTAAACGGAAAGGGTGGC. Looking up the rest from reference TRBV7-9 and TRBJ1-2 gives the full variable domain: DTGVSQNPRHKITKRGQNVTFRCDPISEHNRLYWYRQTLGQGPEFLTYFQNEAQLEKSRLLSDRFSAERPKGSFSTLEIQRTEQGDSAMYLCASSFVNGKGGYTFGSGTRLTVV.

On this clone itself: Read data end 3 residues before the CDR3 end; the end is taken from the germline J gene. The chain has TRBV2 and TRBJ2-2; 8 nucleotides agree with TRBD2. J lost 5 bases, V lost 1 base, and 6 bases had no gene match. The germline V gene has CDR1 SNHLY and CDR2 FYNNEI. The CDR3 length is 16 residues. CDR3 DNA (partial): TGTGCCAGCAGTGAAGTAGGTAGCGGGATAACCGGGGAG. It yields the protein CASSEVGSGITGE. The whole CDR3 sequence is CASSEVGSGITGELFF.

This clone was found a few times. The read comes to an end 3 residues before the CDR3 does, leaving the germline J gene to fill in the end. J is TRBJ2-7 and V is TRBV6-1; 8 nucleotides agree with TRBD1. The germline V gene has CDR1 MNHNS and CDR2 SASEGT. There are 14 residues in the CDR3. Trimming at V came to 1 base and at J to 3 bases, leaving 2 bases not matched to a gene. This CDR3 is CASSEGDRGYEQYF. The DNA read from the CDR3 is TGTGCCAGCAGTGAAGGAGACAGGGGCTACGAG.